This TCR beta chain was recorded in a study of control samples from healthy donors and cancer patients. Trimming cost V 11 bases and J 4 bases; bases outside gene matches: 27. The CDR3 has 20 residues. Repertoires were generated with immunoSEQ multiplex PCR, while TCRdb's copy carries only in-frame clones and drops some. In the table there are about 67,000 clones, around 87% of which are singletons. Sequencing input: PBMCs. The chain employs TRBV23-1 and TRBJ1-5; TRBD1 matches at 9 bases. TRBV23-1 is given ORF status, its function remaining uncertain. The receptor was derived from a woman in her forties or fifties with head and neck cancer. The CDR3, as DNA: TGCGCCCAGTCTCCAGAACTCCGGGGGACAGGGACGTCAGAGAATCAGCCCCAGCATTTT. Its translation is CAQSPELRGTGTSENQPQHF.